Following are 30 T cell receptor beta chains from one sample sequenced in a study of OX40 agonist ivuxolimab in advanced cancers. Assay: immunoSEQ multiplex PCR; the TCRdb copy retains only in-frame clones and omits some. The table includes about 77,000 clones, under 90% detected once. Sequencing used CD4+ or CD8+ T cells sorted from blood, obtained in a trial of the OX40 agonist ivuxolimab. The receptor source for this set is an adult with an advanced solid tumor such as melanoma, head and neck, liver or kidney cancer.

This chain links TRBV18 with TRBJ2-7; TRBD2 might be the D (5 bases). Germline CDR1 KGHSH, CDR2 LQKENI. Trimming cost V 1 base and J 6 bases, with 16 bases left between them. The CDR3 has 15 amino acids. The CDR3: CASSPRRGRFGEQYF. The CDR3 DNA is TGTGCCAGCTCACCACGCAGAGGGAGATTTGGCGAGCAGTACTTC.

The chain carries TRBV5-1 and TRBJ1-2; D uncertain. The CDR3 loop spans 13 amino acids. V was clipped by 4 bases and J by 11 bases, with 18 bases between them. Germline loops: CDR1 SGHRS, CDR2 YFSETQ. This chain's CDR3 is CASSPTILRWYTF. In nucleotides, the CDR3 is TGCGCCAGCAGCCCTACAATACTGAGATGGTACACCTTC.

The chain couples TRBV4-2 to TRBJ1-3; maybe TRBD1 (5 bases). Germline V lookup: CDR1 LGHNA, CDR2 YNFKEQ. Trimming left V 4 bases short and J 7 bases short, with 17 bases between. The CDR3 spans 15 residues. CDR3 sequence (DNA): TGTGCCAGCAGCCCTAGGGGCGCAGCGGAGAACACCATATATTTT. It specifies CASSPRGAAENTIYF.

The chain uses TRBV16 and TRBJ1-1; weak D call: TRBD1 (6 bases). Trimming stripped 8 bases from V and 5 bases from J, with 21 bases between. The V gene's germline CDR1 is KGHSY and CDR2 FQNENV. The CDR3 spans 15 residues. CDR3 protein: CASSRDRGPRTEAFF. For the CDR3, the DNA is TGTGCCAGCTCCCGGGACCGGGGGCCGAGGACTGAAGCTTTCTTT.

This clone was detected a few times. The chain is built from TRBV4-1 and TRBJ1-1; D is uncertain. This CDR3 region has 13 residues. V gave up 1 base and J gave up 8 bases, with 11 bases separating them. Germline-derived CDR1 and CDR2 are MGHRA and YSYEKL. The CDR3 DNA reads TGCGCCAGCAGCCAAGTGGGCGTTACAGAAGCTTTCTTT. It yields the protein CASSQVGVTEAFF.

Only a few counts were recorded for this clone. The V gene is TRBV6-1, the J gene TRBJ1-5; D call uncertain. Germline V CDR1 and CDR2: MNHNS, SASEGT. V was shortened by 7 bases and J by 9 bases, with 13 bases between the two germline ends. This CDR3 comprises 12 residues. The CDR3 bases are TGTGCCAGCAACGACGGACGGAGGCCCCAGCATTTT. It specifies CASNDGRRPQHF.

Written as DNA, the CDR3 is TGTGCCAGCAGCTTTGGAGGGGGCGTTGAGACCCAGTACTTC. This codes for CASSFGGGVETQYF. The chain recombines TRBV5-4 with TRBJ2-5, with D possibly TRBD1 on 7 matching bases. Trimming shortened V by 2 bases and J by 5 bases, and 13 bases separated the two germline ends. Germline V gene sequence: CDR1 SGHNT, CDR2 YYREEE (reference sequence). This CDR3 spans 14 amino acids.

About this clone: The junction and the germline gene differ at one end; a read error may be behind it. The chain combines TRBV9 with TRBJ2-5; TRBD2 agrees at 8 bases. The CDR3 is 16 residues long. Germline V gene data show CDR1 as SGDLS and CDR2 as YYNGEE. CDR3 residues: CASSVGAAGVQEAQYF. The CDR3 DNA reads TGTGCCAGCAGCGTAGGGGCAGCGGGAGTACAAGAGGCCCAGTACTTC.

The V gene is TRBV5-5, the J gene TRBJ1-1; 11 bases map to TRBD1. Germline assignment: CDR1 SGHKS and CDR2 YYEKEE (reference sequence). The junction had 5 bases not matched to a gene; V was cut back by 4 bases and J by 6 bases. The length of the CDR3 is 14 residues. The CDR3 here is CASSPGQGAAEAFF. CDR3 DNA sequence: TGTGCCAGCAGCCCAGGACAGGGGGCAGCTGAAGCTTTCTTT.

V usage is TRBV10-2 and J usage is TRBJ2-1, with D possibly matching TRBD2 (7 bases). V lost 6 bases and J 1 base, leaving 16 bases between the germline ends. The CDR3 runs to 16 residues. Germline loops: CDR1 WSHSY, CDR2 SAAADI. CDR3 sequence reads: CASSLIAGASYNEQFF. DNA for the CDR3: TGCGCCAGCAGCCTCATCGCGGGGGCTTCCTACAATGAGCAGTTCTTC.

The chain couples TRBV28 to TRBJ2-5, with TRBD2 matching over 7 bases. V dropped 3 bases and J dropped 3; count of bases not matched to a gene: 7. The CDR3 totals 15 residues. Germline CDR1 reads MDHEN; CDR2 reads SYDVKM. DNA for the CDR3: TGTGCCAGCAGTTTGTTTGGGGCGGGAGAAGAGACCCAGTACTTC. Translated: CASSLFGAGEETQYF.

The chain joins TRBV27 to TRBJ1-1; 12 bases are shared with TRBD1. V lost 6 bases, J lost 4 bases, and 9 bases stayed unmatched. The CDR3 length is 16 residues. Per the germline V gene, CDR1 is MNHEY and CDR2 is SMNVEV (reference sequence). In nucleotides, the CDR3 is TGTGCCAGCAGCACTTGGGACAGGGGGCTAAGCACTGAAGCTTTCTTT. Its protein is CASSTWDRGLSTEAFF.

CDR3 sequence (DNA): TGCGCCAGCAGCCAGGACGTAGAGACCCAGTACTTC. It translates to CASSQDVETQYF. The chain is built from TRBV4-1 and TRBJ2-5, with D uncertain. V lost 3 bases to trimming and J lost 4 bases, with 6 bases between them. Germline V gene data show CDR1 as MGHRA and CDR2 as YSYEKL. The CDR3 spans 12 residues.

The DNA for the CDR3 is TGTGCCAGCAGTTACCCACAGGACGGCAGGACTTTCTTT. Its translation: CASSYPQDGRTFF. The V call is TRBV6-5, the J call TRBJ1-1; tentatively, D is TRBD1 (5 bases). From germline, CDR1 is MNHEY and CDR2 SVGAGI. The CDR3 has 13 residues. V was shortened by 2 bases and J by 12 bases, with 16 bases between the two germline ends.

The chain has TRBV5-1 and TRBJ1-4, with TRBD1 identical over 9 bases. The J segment lost 6 bases and the V segment lost 5 bases, leaving 11 bases of the junction unmatched. The length of the CDR3 is 16 residues. Germline V gene data show CDR1 as SGHRS and CDR2 as YFSETQ. CDR3 nucleotide sequence: TGCGCCAGCAGTCGAGACAGGGGGAATCGGGATGAAAAACTGTTTTTT. This translates into CASSRDRGNRDEKLFF.

J is TRBJ2-7 and V is TRBV7-2; possible D gene TRBD1, 7 bases. Germline V gene sequence: CDR1 SGHTA, CDR2 FQGNSA. This CDR3 contains 15 residues. Deletions cut 5 bases from V and 3 bases from J, with 17 bases between. DNA of the CDR3: TGTGCCAGCAGCCAGGGGGGAGTTGGTTTCTACGAGCAGTACTTC. Its protein product is CASSQGGVGFYEQYF.

J is TRBJ2-1 and V is TRBV4-2; 13 bases map to TRBD2. J gave up 3 bases and V 1 base, and 3 bases lay outside the gene matches. From germline, CDR1 is LGHNA and CDR2 YNFKEQ. The CDR3 extends over 17 amino acids. The chain's CDR3 is CASSQGRTSGGYNEQFF. CDR3 sequence (DNA): TGTGCCAGCAGCCAAGGACGGACTAGCGGGGGCTACAATGAGCAGTTCTTC.

The CDR3, as DNA: TGTGCCAGCAGCCCTGGACAGGGAACGGGAGGCTACACCTTC. Amino acids: CASSPGQGTGGYTF. The chain joins TRBV28 to TRBJ1-2; 8 bases line up with TRBD1. V shed 6 bases, J shed 8 bases, and the junction held 11 bases outside the gene matches. This CDR3 region has 14 residues. Germline V gene lookup returns CDR1 MDHEN and CDR2 SYDVKM.

V and J are TRBV10-3 and TRBJ2-6, with D uncertain. Germline V lookup: CDR1 ENHRY, CDR2 SYGVKD. V was pared by 3 bases and J by 0 bases, with 9 bases between. This CDR3 is 16 amino acids long. CDR3 sequence reads: CAISEFEPSGANVLTF. In nucleotides, the CDR3 is TGTGCCATCAGTGAATTCGAACCCTCTGGGGCCAACGTCCTGACTTTC.

The V call is TRBV30, the J call TRBJ1-4; D is unresolved. CDR3 length equals 13 residues. V gave up 2 bases and J gave up 5 bases, with 9 bases separating them. Germline V gene lookup returns CDR1 GTSNPN and CDR2 SVGIG (reference sequence). CDR3 sequence: CAWSRTVNEKLFF. CDR3 nucleotides: TGTGCCTGGAGTAGGACGGTAAATGAAAAACTGTTTTTT.

This chain's CDR3 is CAAAGVEAFF. CDR3 DNA sequence: TGTGCCGCAGCAGGGGTTGAAGCTTTCTTT. The rearrangement joins TRBV19 to TRBJ1-1, with D possibly matching TRBD1 (6 bases). The CDR3 spans 10 residues. Trimming removed 11 bases from V and 7 bases from J, with 11 bases in between. The germline V gene has CDR1 LNHDA and CDR2 SQIVND (reference sequence).

The chain combines TRBV2 with TRBJ2-2; D may be TRBD1 (6 bases). V lost 10 bases, J lost 7 bases, and 10 bases lay in between. CDR1 SNHLY and CDR2 FYNNEI come from the germline V gene. This CDR3 spans 11 amino acids. CDR3 amino acids: CAKGGNGELFF. Here the CDR3 DNA reads TGTGCCAAAGGGGGAAACGGGGAGCTGTTTTTT.

The CDR3 DNA is TGTGCCAGCAGTTTACAGGGGTATGGCTACACCTTC. Protein product: CASSLQGYGYTF. The V and J genes are TRBV6-5 and TRBJ1-2, with 7 bases matching TRBD1. V trimming: 4 bases; J trimming: 5 bases; junction bases outside the gene matches: 1. The CDR3 consists of 12 residues. The germline CDR1 and CDR2 sequences are MNHEY and SVGAGI.

This chain uses TRBV4-2 with TRBJ2-5; D tentatively fits TRBD1 or TRBD2 (5 bases each). The V gene lost 2 bases and the J gene lost 5 bases, with 15 bases spanning the gap. The germline gives CDR1 LGHNA, CDR2 YNFKEQ. There are 15 residues in the CDR3. CDR3 sequence (DNA): TGTGCCAGCAGCCAAACTGGGGCAGGGACGGAGACCCAGTACTTC. This codes for CASSQTGAGTETQYF.

The chain combines TRBV19 with TRBJ1-6; TRBD1 might be the D (5 bases). Germline V gives CDR1 LNHDA, CDR2 SQIVND (reference sequence). CDR3 length: 13 residues. Deletions cut 6 bases from V and 10 bases from J, with 13 bases between. The CDR3 loop reads CASRLGVRSPLHF. CDR3 nucleotide sequence: TGTGCCAGTAGATTAGGGGTTAGATCACCCCTCCACTTT.

This clone has more than one count but fewer than ten. The chain couples TRBV30 to TRBJ1-2; 9 positions match TRBD1. The CDR3 has 11 residues. From germline, CDR1 is GTSNPN and CDR2 SVGIG (reference sequence). Unmatched junction bases numbered 6, after V lost 6 bases and J lost 10 bases. In nucleotides, the CDR3 is TGTGCCTGCCTCGACAGGGGGGTCTACACCTTC. It translates to CACLDRGVYTF. Supplemented by reference TRBV30 and TRBJ1-2, the full variable domain reads SQTIHQWPATLVQPVGSPLSLECTVEGTSNPNLYWYRQAAGRGLQLLFYSVGIGQISSEVPQNLSASRPQDRQFILSSKKLLLSDSGFYLCACLDRGVYTFGSGTRLTVV.

The chain uses TRBV19 and TRBJ1-5, with D possibly matching TRBD1 (6 bases). The V and J ends lost 2 bases and 2 bases respectively, with 13 bases between them. In germline, CDR1 is LNHDA, CDR2 SQIVND (reference sequence). The CDR3 sequence is 16 residues long. Written as DNA, the CDR3 is TGTGCCAGTAGTATATTTCGGGGGCAGGGCAATCAGCCCCAGCATTTT. Translated: CASSIFRGQGNQPQHF. The whole variable domain, filled in from reference TRBV19 and TRBJ1-5, reads DGGITQSPKYLFRKEGQNVTLSCEQNLNHDAMYWYRQDPGQGLRLIYYSQIVNDFQKGDIAEGYSVSREKKESFPLTVTSAQKNPTAFYLCASSIFRGQGNQPQHFGDGTRLSIL.

The chain combines TRBV27 with TRBJ1-5, with D maybe TRBD1 (5 bases). This CDR3 is 15 amino acids long. Looked up from germline, CDR1 is MNHEY and CDR2 is SMNVEV (reference sequence). Trimming cost V 4 bases and J 3 bases, with 13 bases left between them. CDR3 in DNA: TGTGCCAGCAGTTCAATTGACAGTCTCAATCAGCCCCAGCATTTT. This sequence encodes CASSSIDSLNQPQHF.

Only a few counts were recorded for this clone. The genes are TRBV15 and TRBJ2-1; 11 bases align to TRBD2. CDR1 and CDR2 from the germline V gene are LNHNV and YYDKDF (reference sequence). The CDR3 consists of 16 residues. V was clipped by 1 base and J by 8 bases; unmatched bases: 7. The CDR3 here is CATSRVLAGVPDEQFF. CDR3 bases: TGTGCCACCAGCAGAGTACTAGCGGGAGTGCCCGATGAGCAGTTCTTC.

The rearrangement links TRBV2 to TRBJ2-1; 8 bases match TRBD2. This CDR3 is 16 amino acids long. The V gene's germline CDR1 is SNHLY and CDR2 FYNNEI. Trimming took 6 bases from V and 8 from J; bases not matched to a gene: 15. The CDR3 nucleotides read TGTGCCAGCAGGGGATCCGCCGGGACTAGAGGCGATGAGCAGTTCTTC. It codes for CASRGSAGTRGDEQFF.